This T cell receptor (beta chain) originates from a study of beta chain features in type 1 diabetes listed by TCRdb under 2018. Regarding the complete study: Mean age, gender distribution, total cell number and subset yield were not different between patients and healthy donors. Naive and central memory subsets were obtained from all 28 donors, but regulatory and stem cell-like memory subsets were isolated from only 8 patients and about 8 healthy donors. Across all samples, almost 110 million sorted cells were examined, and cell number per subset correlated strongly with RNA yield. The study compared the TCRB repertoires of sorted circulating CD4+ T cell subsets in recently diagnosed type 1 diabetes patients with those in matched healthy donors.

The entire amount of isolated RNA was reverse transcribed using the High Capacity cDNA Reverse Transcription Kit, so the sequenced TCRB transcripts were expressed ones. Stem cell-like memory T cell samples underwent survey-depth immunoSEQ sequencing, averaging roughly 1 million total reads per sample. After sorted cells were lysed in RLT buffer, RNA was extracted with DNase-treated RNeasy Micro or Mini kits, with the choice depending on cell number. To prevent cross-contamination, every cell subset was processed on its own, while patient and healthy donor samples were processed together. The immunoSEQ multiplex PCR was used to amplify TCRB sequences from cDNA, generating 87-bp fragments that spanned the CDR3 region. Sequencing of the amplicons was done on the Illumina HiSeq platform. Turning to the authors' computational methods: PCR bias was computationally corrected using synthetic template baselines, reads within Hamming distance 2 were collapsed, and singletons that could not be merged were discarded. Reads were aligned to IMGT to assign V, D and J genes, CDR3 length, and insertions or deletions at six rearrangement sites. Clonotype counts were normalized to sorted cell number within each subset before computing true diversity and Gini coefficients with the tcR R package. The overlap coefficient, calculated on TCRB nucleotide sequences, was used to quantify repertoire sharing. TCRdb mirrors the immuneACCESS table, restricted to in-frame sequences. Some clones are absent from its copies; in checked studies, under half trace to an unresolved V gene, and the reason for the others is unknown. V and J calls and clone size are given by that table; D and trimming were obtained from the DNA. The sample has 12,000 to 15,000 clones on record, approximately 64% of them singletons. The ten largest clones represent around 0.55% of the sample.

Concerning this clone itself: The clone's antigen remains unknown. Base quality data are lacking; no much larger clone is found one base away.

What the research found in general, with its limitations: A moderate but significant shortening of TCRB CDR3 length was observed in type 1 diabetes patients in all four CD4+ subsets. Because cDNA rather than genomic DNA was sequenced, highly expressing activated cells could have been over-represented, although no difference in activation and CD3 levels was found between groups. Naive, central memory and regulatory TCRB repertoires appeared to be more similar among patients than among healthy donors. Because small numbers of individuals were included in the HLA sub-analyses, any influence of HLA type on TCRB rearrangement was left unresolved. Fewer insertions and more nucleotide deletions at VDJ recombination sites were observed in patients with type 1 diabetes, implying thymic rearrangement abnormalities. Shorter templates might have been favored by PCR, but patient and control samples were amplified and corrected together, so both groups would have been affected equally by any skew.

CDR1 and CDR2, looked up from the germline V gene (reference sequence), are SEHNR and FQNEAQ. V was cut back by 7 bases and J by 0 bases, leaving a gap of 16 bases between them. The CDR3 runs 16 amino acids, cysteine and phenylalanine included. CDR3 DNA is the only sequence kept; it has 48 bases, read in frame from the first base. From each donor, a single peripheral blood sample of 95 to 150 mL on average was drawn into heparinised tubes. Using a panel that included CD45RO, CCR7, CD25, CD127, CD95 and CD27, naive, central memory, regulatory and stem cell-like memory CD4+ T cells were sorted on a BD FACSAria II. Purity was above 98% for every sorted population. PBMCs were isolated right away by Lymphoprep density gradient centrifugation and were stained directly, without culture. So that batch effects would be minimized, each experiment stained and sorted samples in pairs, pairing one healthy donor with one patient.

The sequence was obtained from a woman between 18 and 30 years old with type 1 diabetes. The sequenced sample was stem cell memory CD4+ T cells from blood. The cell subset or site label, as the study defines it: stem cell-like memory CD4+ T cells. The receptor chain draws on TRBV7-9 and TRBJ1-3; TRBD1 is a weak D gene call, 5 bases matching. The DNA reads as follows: TGTGCCAGCAACGGGGGTGAGGCCGCCTCTGGAAACACCATATATTTT. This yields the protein CASNGGEAASGNTIYF.